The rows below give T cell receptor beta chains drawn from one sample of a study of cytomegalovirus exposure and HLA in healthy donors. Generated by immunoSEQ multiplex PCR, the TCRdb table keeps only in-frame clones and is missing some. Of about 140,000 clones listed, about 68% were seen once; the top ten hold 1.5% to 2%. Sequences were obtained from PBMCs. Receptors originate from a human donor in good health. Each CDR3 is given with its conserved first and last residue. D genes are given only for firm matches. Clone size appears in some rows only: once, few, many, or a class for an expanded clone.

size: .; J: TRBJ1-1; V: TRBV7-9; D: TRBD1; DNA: TGTGCCAGCAGCCCTTTGGACAGGTCGCCCTTCGCGAACACTGAAGCTTTCTTT; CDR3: CASSPLDRSPFANTEAFF
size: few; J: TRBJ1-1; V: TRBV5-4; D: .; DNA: TGTGCCAGCAGCCTACAGGGGAACACTGAAGCTTTCTTT; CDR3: CASSLQGNTEAFF
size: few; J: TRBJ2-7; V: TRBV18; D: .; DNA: TGTGCCAGCTCAACCAGGGATTCCCACGAGCAGTACTTC; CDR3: CASSTRDSHEQYF
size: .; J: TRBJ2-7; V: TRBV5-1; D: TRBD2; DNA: TGCGCCGGCAGCTTGACCCAGCGGGGCTACGAGCAGTACTTC; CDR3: CAGSLTQRGYEQYF
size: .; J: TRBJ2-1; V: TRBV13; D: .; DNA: TGTGCCAGCATCCGAGTAGTGGGAGGGGGTAGCTCCTACAATGAGCAGTTCTTC; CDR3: CASIRVVGGGSSYNEQFF
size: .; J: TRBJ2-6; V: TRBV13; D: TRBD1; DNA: TGTGCCAGCAGCCCAGACCGATCCCCGGGACAGACATTCTCTGGGGCCAACGTCCTGACTTTC; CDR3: CASSPDRSPGQTFSGANVLTF
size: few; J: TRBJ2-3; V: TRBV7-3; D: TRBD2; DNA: TGTGCCAGCAGCACAGGACTAGCGGGTACAGATACGCAGTATTTT; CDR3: CASSTGLAGTDTQYF
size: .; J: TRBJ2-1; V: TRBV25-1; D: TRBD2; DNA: TGTGCCATTCCGTCCGGGGGCACTAGCGGGAGGGCCGGGAATGAGCAGTTCTTC; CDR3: CAIPSGGTSGRAGNEQFF
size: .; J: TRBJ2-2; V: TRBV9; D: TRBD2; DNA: TGTGCCAGCAGCCCCATCGGGGGAGGGCCGTCCGGGGAGCTGTTTTTT; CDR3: CASSPIGGGPSGELFF
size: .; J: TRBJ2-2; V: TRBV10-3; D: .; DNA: TGTGCCATCAGTGAGCGTACGAACACCGGGGAGCTGTTTTTT; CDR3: CAISERTNTGELFF
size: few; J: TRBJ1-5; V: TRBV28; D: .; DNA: TGTGCCAGCAGTCGACATCTTGTTAGCAATCAGCCCCAGCATTTT; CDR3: CASSRHLVSNQPQHF
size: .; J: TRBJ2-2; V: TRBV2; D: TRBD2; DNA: TGTGCCAGCAGACTTCTAGCGGGAGGTTCTACCGGGGAGCTGTTTTTT; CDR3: CASRLLAGGSTGELFF
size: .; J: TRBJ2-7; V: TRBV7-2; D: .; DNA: TGTGCCAGCAGCCCGGGAGTTCTGGGCGAGCAGTACTTC; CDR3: CASSPGVLGEQYF
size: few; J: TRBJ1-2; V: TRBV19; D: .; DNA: TGTGCCAGTAGTAGGGAGTATAGGACAGCGGTCTACTATGGCTACACCTTC; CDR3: CASSREYRTAVYYGYTF
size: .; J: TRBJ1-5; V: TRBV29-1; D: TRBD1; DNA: TGCAGCGCTGTAGGGGACAGGGGGCCCAATCAGCCCCAGCATTTT; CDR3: CSAVGDRGPNQPQHF
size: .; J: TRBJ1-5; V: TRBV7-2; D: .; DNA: TGTGCCAGCAGCTCCGGGACATCTAGGCCCCAGCATTTT; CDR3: CASSSGTSRPQHF
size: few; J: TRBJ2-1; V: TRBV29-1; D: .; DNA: TGCAGCGGGGCTCGCACAAATGAGCAGTTCTTC; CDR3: CSGARTNEQFF
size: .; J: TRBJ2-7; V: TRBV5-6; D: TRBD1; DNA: TGTGCCAGCAGCCCTGGGGACAGGTACTCCTACGAGCAGTACTTC; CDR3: CASSPGDRYSYEQYF
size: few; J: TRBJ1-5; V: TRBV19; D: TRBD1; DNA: TGTGCCAGTAGCCAAACCAGAACAGGGGCAAATCAGCCCCAGCATTTT; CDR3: CASSQTRTGANQPQHF
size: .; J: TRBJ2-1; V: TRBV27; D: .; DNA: TGTGCCAGCAGTTTCTCCCCTGACAGGCGTAATGAGCAGTTCTTC; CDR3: CASSFSPDRRNEQFF
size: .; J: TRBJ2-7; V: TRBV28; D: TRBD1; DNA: TGTGCCAGCCGGCCAAACCGGGACAGGGCCTACGAGCAGTACTTC; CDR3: CASRPNRDRAYEQYF
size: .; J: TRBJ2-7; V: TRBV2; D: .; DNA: TGTGCCAGGCCCCCGGCCGGACAATACTACGAGCAGTACTTC; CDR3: CARPPAGQYYEQYF
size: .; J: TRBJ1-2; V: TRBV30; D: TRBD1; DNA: TGTGCCTGGAGTGTACAGAGGACAGGGGGCGCGGTTGTCTCCTATGGCTACACCTTC; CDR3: CAWSVQRTGGAVVSYGYTF
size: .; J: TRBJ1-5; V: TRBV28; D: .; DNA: TGTGCCAGCAGTTCGAGCACCGAACGCTATAGCAATCAGCCCCAGCATTTT; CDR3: CASSSSTERYSNQPQHF
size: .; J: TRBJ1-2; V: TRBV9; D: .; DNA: TGTGCCAGCAGCTTGGCGGGGGAGTATGGCTACACCTTC; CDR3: CASSLAGEYGYTF
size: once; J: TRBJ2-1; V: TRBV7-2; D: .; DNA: TGTGCCAGCAGCTTAGGAAAAGCGGAACGACGGTTCTTC; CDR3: CASSLGKAERRFF
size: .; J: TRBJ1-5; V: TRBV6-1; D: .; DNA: TGTGCCACGCAGAGGTGGAACAATCAGCCCCAGCATTTT; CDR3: CATQRWNNQPQHF
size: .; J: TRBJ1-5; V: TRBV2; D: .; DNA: TGTGCCAGCAGAGCCGAGATAAATCAGCCCCAGCATTTT; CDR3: CASRAEINQPQHF
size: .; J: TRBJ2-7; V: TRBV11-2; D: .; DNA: TGTGCCAGCAGCTTAGTAATAGGACACCCAAAGGTCGAGCAGTACTTC; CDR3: CASSLVIGHPKVEQYF
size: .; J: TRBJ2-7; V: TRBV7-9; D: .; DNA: TGTGCCAGCGGTCTAGCCCCTAACGAGCAGTACTTC; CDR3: CASGLAPNEQYF
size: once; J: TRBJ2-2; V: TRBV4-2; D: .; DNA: TGTGCCACTAGGGGTTCAGGTGCACCAACCGGGGAGCTGTTTTTT; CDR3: CATRGSGAPTGELFF
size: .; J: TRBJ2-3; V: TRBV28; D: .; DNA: TGTGCCAGCAGTCTCACCTCCCGGAGGCGCACAGATACGCAGTATTTT; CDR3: CASSLTSRRRTDTQYF
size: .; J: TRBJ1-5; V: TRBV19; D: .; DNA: TGTGCCAGTAGTAGTACAGGGAGGGGCAATCAGCCCCAGCATTTT; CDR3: CASSSTGRGNQPQHF
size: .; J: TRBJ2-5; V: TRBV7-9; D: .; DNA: TGTGCCAGCAGCTTAGGTTCACTAGCCCAGGAGACCCAGTACTTC; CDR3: CASSLGSLAQETQYF
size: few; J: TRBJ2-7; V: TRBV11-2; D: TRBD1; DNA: TGTGCCAGCAGCTCCGGGACAGGGGATTCCGAGCAGTACTTC; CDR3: CASSSGTGDSEQYF
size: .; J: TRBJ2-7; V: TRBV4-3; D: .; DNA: TGCGCCAGCAGCCAAGATTCGGGGGACGAGCAGTACTTC; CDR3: CASSQDSGDEQYF
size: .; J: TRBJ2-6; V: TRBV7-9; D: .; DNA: TGTGCCAGCAGCCCAACAGGGTCCGGGGCCAACGTCCTGACTTTC; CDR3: CASSPTGSGANVLTF
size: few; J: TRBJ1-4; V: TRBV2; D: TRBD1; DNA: TGTGCCAGCAGATTACAGGGGTATCCAACTAATGAAAAACTGTTTTTT; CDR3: CASRLQGYPTNEKLFF
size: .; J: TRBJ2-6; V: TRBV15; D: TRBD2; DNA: TGTGCCACCAGCAGAGACCGATTGGGGAGGGTGAGTGGGGCCAACGTCCTGACTTTC; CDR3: CATSRDRLGRVSGANVLTF
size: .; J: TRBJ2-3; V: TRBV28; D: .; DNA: TGTGCCAGCAGGGGGCCACACACAGATACGCAGTATTTT; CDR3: CASRGPHTDTQYF
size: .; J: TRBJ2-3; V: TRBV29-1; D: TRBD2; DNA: TGCAGCGTTGTGGCGGGGGGCTTCACAGATACGCAGTATTTT; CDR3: CSVVAGGFTDTQYF
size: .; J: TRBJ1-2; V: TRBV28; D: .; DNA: TGTGCCAGCAGTTTGGCTCAGGGGCGTGTCTACACCTTC; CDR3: CASSLAQGRVYTF
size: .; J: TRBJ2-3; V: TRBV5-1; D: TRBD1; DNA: TGCGCCAGCAGCACGGGACAGGGGGGTGATACGCAGTATTTT; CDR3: CASSTGQGGDTQYF
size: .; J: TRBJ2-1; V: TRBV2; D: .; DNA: TGTGCCAGCAGTGGCGGCAGCTCCTACAATGAGCAGTTCTTC; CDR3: CASSGGSSYNEQFF
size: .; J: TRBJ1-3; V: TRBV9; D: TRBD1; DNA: TGTGCCAGCAGCGCCGGGACAGTTCCCTCTGGAAACACCATATATTTT; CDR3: CASSAGTVPSGNTIYF
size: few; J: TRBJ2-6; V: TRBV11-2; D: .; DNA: TGTGCCAGCAGCCGGTCTGGGGCCAACGTCCTGACTTTC; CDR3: CASSRSGANVLTF
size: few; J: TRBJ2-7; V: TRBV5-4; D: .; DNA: TGTGCCAGCAGCTTGTTCAGGGCCAACGAGCAGTACTTC; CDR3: CASSLFRANEQYF
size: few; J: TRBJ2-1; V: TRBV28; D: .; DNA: TGTGCCAGCACTGGGGCCGCAGGGCTGTACAATGAGCAGTTCTTC; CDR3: CASTGAAGLYNEQFF
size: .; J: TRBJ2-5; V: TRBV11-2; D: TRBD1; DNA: TGTGCCAGCAGCGGACAGGGGGCCGGTGAGACCCAGTACTTC; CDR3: CASSGQGAGETQYF
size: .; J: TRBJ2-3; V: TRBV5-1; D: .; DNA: TGCGCCAGCAGCTTGGCAGGGACAGATACGCAGTATTTT; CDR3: CASSLAGTDTQYF
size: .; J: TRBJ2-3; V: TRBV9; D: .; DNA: TGTGCCAGCAGCGCCGGACAGTTTTTGACAGATACGCAGTATTTT; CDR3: CASSAGQFLTDTQYF
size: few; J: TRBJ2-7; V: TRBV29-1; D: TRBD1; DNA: TGCAGCGTCCCCGCCGACAGGGAAATAATAAACGAGCAGTACTTC; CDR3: CSVPADREIINEQYF
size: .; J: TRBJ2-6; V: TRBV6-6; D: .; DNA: TGTGCCAGCAGTTATAGGCAGGGGCCGGGGGCCAACGTCCTGACTTTC; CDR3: CASSYRQGPGANVLTF
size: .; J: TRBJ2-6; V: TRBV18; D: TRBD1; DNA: TGTGCCAGCTCACCACAGGGGGCGCGGGGGGCCAACGTCCTGACTTTC; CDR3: CASSPQGARGANVLTF